The 2 T cell receptor beta chains given below trace back to one sample, sequenced in a study of beta chain features in type 1 diabetes. Findings and limits, study-wide: In all four CD4+ subsets, TCRB CDR3 length was significantly, moderately reduced in type 1 diabetes.

Antigens for these TCRs are unknown. The whole isolated RNA underwent reverse transcription, so sequencing captured expressed TCRB transcripts. TCRdb's table, derived via immunoSEQ multiplex PCR, lists solely in-frame clones and lacks some. This sample yields about 170,000 clones, of which approximately 7.8% are seen a single time; 0.94% belongs to the top ten. The sequencing sample was made of central memory CD4+ T cells from blood. Receptors originate from a woman in her thirties or forties with type 1 diabetes.

This clone was picked up a small number of times. This chain connects TRBV4-2 to TRBJ2-7; TRBD2 matches at 7 bases. In germline, CDR1 is LGHNA, CDR2 YNFKEQ. With 0 bases clipped from V and 0 bases from J, the junction kept 8 bases outside the gene matches. CDR3 length equals 17 residues. This CDR3 reads CASSQDYSGATSYEQYF. DNA of the CDR3: TGTGCCAGCAGCCAAGATTACAGCGGGGCTACCTCCTACGAGCAGTACTTC.

This clone was seen more than once but under ten times. DNA for the CDR3: TGTGCCAGCAGCCAGGACGGACAGGCCCAAGAGACCCAGTACTTC. It translates to CASSQDGQAQETQYF. V is TRBV4-2 and J is TRBJ2-5, with 7 bases identical to TRBD1. CDR1 LGHNA and CDR2 YNFKEQ come from the germline V gene. This CDR3 spans 15 amino acids. J was trimmed by 1 base and V by 3 bases; bases with no gene match: 5.